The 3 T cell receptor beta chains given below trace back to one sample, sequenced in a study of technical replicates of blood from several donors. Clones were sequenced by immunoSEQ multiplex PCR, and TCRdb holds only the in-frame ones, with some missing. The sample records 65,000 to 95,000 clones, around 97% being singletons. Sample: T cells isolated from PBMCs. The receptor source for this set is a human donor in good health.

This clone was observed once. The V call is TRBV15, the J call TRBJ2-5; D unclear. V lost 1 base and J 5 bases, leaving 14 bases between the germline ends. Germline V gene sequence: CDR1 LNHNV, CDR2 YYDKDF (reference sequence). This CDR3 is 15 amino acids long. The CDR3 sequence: CATSRVSAPQETQYF. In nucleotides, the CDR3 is TGTGCCACCAGCAGAGTGTCGGCGCCACAGGAGACCCAGTACTTC.

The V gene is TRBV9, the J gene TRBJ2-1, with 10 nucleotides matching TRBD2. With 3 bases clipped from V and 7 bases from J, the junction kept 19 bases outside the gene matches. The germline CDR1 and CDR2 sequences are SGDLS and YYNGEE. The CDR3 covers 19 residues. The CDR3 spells CASSGDPSGRDAPGNEQFF. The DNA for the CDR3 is TGTGCCAGCAGCGGAGATCCTAGCGGGAGAGATGCCCCGGGGAATGAGCAGTTCTTC.

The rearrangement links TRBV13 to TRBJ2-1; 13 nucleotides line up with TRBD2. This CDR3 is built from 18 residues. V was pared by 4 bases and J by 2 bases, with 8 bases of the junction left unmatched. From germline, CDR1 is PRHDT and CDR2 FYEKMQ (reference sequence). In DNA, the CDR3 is TGTGCCAGCAGCTCCGGGACTAGCGGGAAAGGAGCCTACAATGAGCAGTTCTTC. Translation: CASSSGTSGKGAYNEQFF.